Included here is one TCR beta chain sequence, with context. Its matching antigen is unknown. The data belong to a study of T cell repertoires in cytomegalovirus infection. The overall study: It can be stated that public TCR beta signatures indicated CMV infection as well as a matching HLA type. Study results and limitations: There were HLA-C-restricted CMV-specific TCR beta clonotypes dominating the ex vivo response.

CDR1 and CDR2 (germline): GTSNPN, SVGIG (reference sequence). This CDR3 is 13 amino acids long. V dropped 1 base and J dropped 7 bases, with 10 bases sitting between them. Using its own MiXCR run on the reads, TCRdb lists one record per CDR3 protein. The data show roughly 760,000 distinct CDR3 sequences, 35% to 40% seen once. The sequence was obtained from a human donor in good health (CMV status not recorded). Some clones in this sample may be carry-over from other donors' samples. The chain carries TRBV30 and TRBJ2-2, with D possibly TRBD2 on 5 matching bases. Material: PBMCs. The CDR3 spells CAWSELAHGELFF. CDR3 bases: TGTGCCTGGAGTGAGCTAGCTCACGGGGAGCTGTTTTTT.